This passage covers 27 T cell receptor beta chains from one sample sequenced in a study of cytomegalovirus exposure and HLA in healthy donors. Assay: immunoSEQ multiplex PCR; the TCRdb copy retains only in-frame clones and omits some. The repertoire holds around 130,000 clones, with around nine tenths as singletons. The specimen was PBMCs. These TCRs come from a man aged 30 to 45 in good health and CMV-seronegative.

Comments on this clone: Within the sample, other DNA sequences also encode this same CDR3. The chain recombines TRBV28 with TRBJ2-1; D is perhaps TRBD1 (6 bases). The CDR3 runs to 16 residues. Germline assignment: CDR1 MDHEN and CDR2 SYDVKM. The V end was cut by 6 bases, the J end by 9 bases, with 24 bases between. The CDR3 region is CASRHRKTGMRFEQFF. CDR3 nucleotides: TGTGCCAGCAGACACCGAAAGACAGGTATGCGCTTTGAGCAGTTCTTC.

The sample holds one count of this clone. This chain connects TRBV11-2 to TRBJ1-2, with D perhaps TRBD1 (5 bases). This CDR3 contains 13 residues. With 5 bases removed from V and 8 bases from J, the gap between germline ends came to 15 bases. Germline values: CDR1 SGHAT, CDR2 FQNNGV. The CDR3 DNA reads as TGTGCCAGCAGCGTTTATCCCCAGGGCGGCTACACCTTC. It translates to CASSVYPQGGYTF.

V is TRBV10-2 and J is TRBJ1-4; D is unresolved. Trimming cost V 2 bases and J 8 bases, with 3 bases left between them. Germline V CDR1 and CDR2: WSHSY, SAAADI. This CDR3 region has 11 residues. CDR3 nucleotides: TGCGCCAGCAGTGAGCAGGAAAAACTGTTTTTT. This codes for CASSEQEKLFF.

The chain carries TRBV4-1 and TRBJ1-5, with D possibly being TRBD1 (6 bases). The CDR3 covers 13 residues. Trimming shortened V by 4 bases and J by 8 bases, and 12 bases separated the two germline ends. Germline V gene data show CDR1 as MGHRA and CDR2 as YSYEKL. The CDR3 reads CASSRGGGKPQHF. In DNA form, the CDR3 reads TGCGCCAGCAGCCGGGGAGGGGGAAAGCCCCAGCATTTT.

V gene TRBV28 combines with J gene TRBJ1-2; no firm D call. Germline V CDR1 and CDR2: MDHEN, SYDVKM. The germline V and J ends were trimmed by 5 bases and 3 bases, with 7 bases remaining between them. The CDR3 extends over 12 amino acids. CDR3 nucleotides: TGTGCCAGCAGTACTACTCACTATGGCTACACCTTC. Protein: CASSTTHYGYTF.

The J gene is TRBJ1-2, the V gene TRBV28; TRBD1 agrees at 7 bases. This CDR3 contains 13 residues. The V gene's germline CDR1 is MDHEN and CDR2 SYDVKM. Losses at the gene ends were 5 bases for V and 2 bases for J; bases not matched to a gene: 2. The CDR3 sequence is CASSQQGNYGYTF. In DNA, the CDR3 is TGTGCCAGCAGTCAACAGGGGAACTATGGCTACACCTTC.

This clone was seen only once. V usage is TRBV2 and J usage is TRBJ2-5; D might be TRBD2 (6 bases). V shed 4 bases and J shed 5 bases, with 11 bases lying between them. Germline-derived CDR1 and CDR2 are SNHLY and FYNNEI. The CDR3 runs to 13 residues. The CDR3 loop is CASSAGAGETQYF. The CDR3 nucleotides are TGTGCCAGCAGTGCCGGGGCGGGGGAGACCCAGTACTTC.

This sequence joins TRBV29-1 and TRBJ2-1; 9 bases align to TRBD2. Germline CDR1 reads SQVTM; CDR2 reads ANQGSEA. The CDR3 totals 17 residues. V lost 7 bases, J lost 10 bases, and 23 bases stayed unmatched. In nucleotides, the CDR3 is TGCAGCGCCATAATAGGCTTAGGGACTAGCAAGATGGGAGAGCAGTTCTTC. Protein product: CSAIIGLGTSKMGEQFF.

The chain links TRBV10-2 to TRBJ1-2; possibly TRBD1 for D (6 bases). V lost 4 bases, J lost 7 bases, and 13 bases lay in between. The CDR3 length is 13 residues. Germline-derived CDR1 and CDR2 are WSHSY and SAAADI. The CDR3 region has the DNA TGCGCCAGCAGTGTACAGGGAGTAGCTGGCTACACCTTC. Its translation: CASSVQGVAGYTF.

The chain recombines TRBV2 with TRBJ2-3, with 10 bases fitting TRBD1. Germline values: CDR1 SNHLY, CDR2 FYNNEI. This CDR3 contains 16 residues. Trimming removed 3 bases from V and 3 bases from J; junction bases left unmatched: 6. CDR3 in amino acids: CASSDPRTGGTDTQYF. In DNA form, the CDR3 reads TGTGCCAGCAGTGATCCGAGGACAGGGGGGACAGATACGCAGTATTTT.

This clone has just one count. The chain combines TRBV9 with TRBJ2-7, with D hard to call. Trimming removed 0 bases from V and 4 bases from J, with 8 bases in between. This CDR3 region has 13 residues. Germline V gene sequence: CDR1 SGDLS, CDR2 YYNGEE. The CDR3 loop reads CASSVDGEYEQYF. The CDR3 DNA reads TGTGCCAGCAGCGTAGATGGAGAATACGAGCAGTACTTC.

This clone was observed a handful of times. This chain uses TRBV4-2 with TRBJ1-2; 7 bases match TRBD1. V dropped 3 bases and J dropped 3; count of bases not matched to a gene: 4. CDR3 size: 14 residues. The germline V gene has CDR1 LGHNA and CDR2 YNFKEQ. CDR3 residues: CASSHDGTDYGYTF. CDR3 nucleotides: TGTGCCAGCAGCCACGACGGGACAGACTATGGCTACACCTTC.

The J gene is TRBJ2-5, the V gene TRBV4-2, with 8 bases aligning to TRBD2. The trim removed 0 bases at V and 2 bases at J, leaving 2 bases unmatched. CDR1 is LGHNA, CDR2 YNFKEQ, per germline. This CDR3 is built from 15 residues. The CDR3 protein is CASSQDRGGQETQYF. CDR3 bases: TGTGCCAGCAGCCAAGATCGGGGGGGGCAAGAGACCCAGTACTTC.

The chain employs TRBV13 and TRBJ2-7; 13 bases match TRBD2. CDR3 size: 15 residues. The V gene's germline CDR1 is PRHDT and CDR2 FYEKMQ (reference sequence). V shed 4 bases and J 6 bases; nucleotides not matched to a gene: 6. The CDR3 reads CASSSTSGGAIEQYF. In DNA form, the CDR3 reads TGTGCCAGCAGCTCAACTAGCGGGGGGGCAATCGAGCAGTACTTC.

CDR3 residues: CASSLAGGQPQHF. The CDR3 DNA reads as TGTGCCAGCAGCTTAGCAGGGGGCCAGCCCCAGCATTTT. The gene calls are TRBV7-2 and TRBJ1-5, with 7 bases lining up with TRBD1. The CDR3 spans 13 residues. V trimming: 0 bases; J trimming: 7 bases; junction bases outside the gene matches: 0. Germline values: CDR1 SGHTA, CDR2 FQGNSA. The full variable domain, its missing parts supplied by reference TRBV7-2 and TRBJ1-5, is GAGVSQSPSNKVTEKGKDVELRCDPISGHTALYWYRQSLGQGLEFLIYFQGNSAPDKSGLPSDRFSAERTGGSVSTLTIQRTQQEDSAVYLCASSLAGGQPQHFGDGTRLSIL.

The rearrangement joins TRBV6-5 to TRBJ2-1; 9 nucleotides align to TRBD2. Germline-derived CDR1 and CDR2 are MNHEY and SVGAGI. V trimming: 0 bases; J trimming: 4 bases; junction bases outside the gene matches: 4. The CDR3 is 16 residues long. The CDR3: CASSYSGGGGYNEQFF. CDR3 coding DNA: TGTGCCAGCAGTTACTCGGGCGGGGGGGGATACAATGAGCAGTTCTTC.

The chain couples TRBV18 to TRBJ2-1; the D gene is possibly TRBD1 (6 bases). V lost 3 bases and J lost 15, with 27 bases in between. Germline V gene lookup returns CDR1 KGHSH and CDR2 LQKENI. The CDR3 length is 16 residues. The CDR3 region is CASSPTRVEQALGGFF. CDR3 DNA sequence: TGTGCCAGCTCACCCACCCGAGTCGAACAGGCCCTAGGGGGGTTCTTC.

This chain links TRBV28 with TRBJ2-7; tentative D call: TRBD1 (5 bases). V was shortened by 3 bases and J by 2 bases, with 17 bases between the two germline ends. This CDR3 comprises 16 residues. Germline V gene lookup returns CDR1 MDHEN and CDR2 SYDVKM. The CDR3 coding sequence is TGTGCCAGCAGTTTTCAAGGTGGCAGGGCAACCTACGAGCAGTACTTC. It is translated as CASSFQGGRATYEQYF.

The rearrangement uses TRBV11-2 and TRBJ2-1; 7 positions match TRBD2. Per germline, CDR1 SGHAT and CDR2 FQNNGV. Unmatched junction bases numbered 4, after V lost 1 base and J lost 4 bases. The CDR3 has 15 amino acids. CDR3 region: CASSLVGGVYNEQFF. The CDR3 DNA reads as TGTGCCAGCAGCTTAGTGGGAGGGGTTTACAATGAGCAGTTCTTC.

The rearrangement uses TRBV5-1 and TRBJ2-7; D is possibly TRBD1 (5 bases). Germline V gene data show CDR1 as SGHRS and CDR2 as YFSETQ. The CDR3 consists of 14 residues. Deletions cut 0 bases from V and 2 bases from J, with 9 bases between. DNA of the CDR3: TGCGCCAGCAGCTTGGAGGGGCCGGCCTACGAGCAGTACTTC. Encoded protein: CASSLEGPAYEQYF.

This clone appeared a few times. This chain uses TRBV4-2 with TRBJ1-2; TRBD1 matches 7 bases. The length of the CDR3 is 13 residues. With 3 bases clipped from V and 8 bases from J, the junction kept 6 bases outside the gene matches. Germline CDR1 LGHNA, CDR2 YNFKEQ. This CDR3 is CASSHDWDSGYTF. For the CDR3, the DNA is TGTGCCAGCAGCCACGACTGGGACAGCGGCTACACCTTC.

The chain joins TRBV4-3 to TRBJ1-4, with D possibly matching TRBD1 (6 bases). In germline, CDR1 is LGHNA, CDR2 YSLEER. The CDR3 loop spans 16 amino acids. V gave up 3 bases and J gave up 5 bases, with 16 bases separating them. Here the CDR3 reads CASSHITKRGNEKLFF. The CDR3 DNA reads as TGCGCCAGCAGCCACATTACGAAGAGGGGGAATGAAAAACTGTTTTTT.

The chain links TRBV5-4 to TRBJ2-1; 7 bases match TRBD2. Trimming at V came to 4 bases and at J to 7 bases, leaving 8 bases not matched to a gene. Germline lookup yields CDR1 SGHNT and CDR2 YYREEE (reference sequence). This CDR3 region has 14 residues. This CDR3 reads CASSRDYLVNEQFF. CDR3 nucleotides: TGTGCCAGCAGCCGGGACTACTTGGTAAATGAGCAGTTCTTC.

This clone was observed once. The chain is built from TRBV19 and TRBJ1-2, with D uncertain. V was clipped by 1 base and J by 8 bases, with 17 bases between them. In germline, CDR1 is LNHDA, CDR2 SQIVND (reference sequence). CDR3 size: 15 residues. The CDR3 loop is CASSIVSSGKWGYTF. The CDR3 DNA reads as TGTGCCAGTAGTATAGTCTCTAGCGGGAAGTGGGGCTACACCTTC.

This chain uses TRBV11-2 with TRBJ2-7; tentatively, D is TRBD1 (5 bases). Germline V gene sequence: CDR1 SGHAT, CDR2 FQNNGV. CDR3 length: 15 residues. V was shortened by 5 bases and J by 6 bases, with 20 bases between the two germline ends. CDR3 DNA: TGTGCCAGCAGCCCTACGTCAAGGGGCTCCGGCGAGCAGTACTTC. Translation: CASSPTSRGSGEQYF.

A remark on this clone: The junction departs from the called germline gene at one end, perhaps through a read error. The V call is TRBV5-6, the J call TRBJ2-2, with TRBD2 identical over 7 bases. This CDR3 region has 16 residues. Germline V gene sequence: CDR1 SGHDT, CDR2 YYEEEE. CDR3 in DNA: TGTGCCGGCAGCTTCAAGAGGCTAGCGGTAACCGGGGAGCTGTTTTTT. Translating gives CAGSFKRLAVTGELFF.

The chain recombines TRBV7-2 with TRBJ1-5; D might be TRBD1 (5 bases). The V and J ends lost 4 bases and 7 bases respectively, with 14 bases between them. This CDR3 has 14 amino acids. Per germline, CDR1 SGHTA and CDR2 FQGNSA. The CDR3, as DNA: TGTGCCAGCAGCTGGGAAGGCAGGGCCCAGCCCCAGCATTTT. Its translation: CASSWEGRAQPQHF. Looking up the rest from reference TRBV7-2 and TRBJ1-5 gives the full variable domain: GAGVSQSPSNKVTEKGKDVELRCDPISGHTALYWYRQSLGQGLEFLIYFQGNSAPDKSGLPSDRFSAERTGGSVSTLTIQRTQQEDSAVYLCASSWEGRAQPQHFGDGTRLSIL.